This passage covers 11 T cell receptor beta chains from one sample sequenced in a study of early T cells in non-severe SARS-CoV-2 infection (dated by TCRdb to about 2021). Library method: 5' RACE. Sequencing was carried out with a NextSeq 500. In TCRdb, the public reads were trimmed at Q25 with fastp and aligned with MiXCR, with productive beta chains retained. Each entry is one CDR3 protein sequence, shown with its most common DNA and genes. In all, the sample holds over 90,000 distinct CDR3 sequences, and roughly 14% of those were seen once. The ten largest clones represent less than 8% of the sample. Sequenced material: whole blood. The receptors were sampled from an adult who was a healthcare worker with PCR-confirmed SARS-CoV-2 infection or an uninfected control (not recorded which).

J is TRBJ2-1 and V is TRBV2, with D perhaps matching TRBD2 (6 bases). Between the trimmed V and J ends, which lost 2 bases and 4 bases, there was a span of 12 bases. From germline, CDR1 is SNHLY and CDR2 FYNNEI. CDR3 length: 15 residues. CDR3 loop: CASSERGNGYNEQFF. CDR3 sequence (DNA): TGTGCCAGCAGTGAACGCGGGAACGGGTACAATGAGCAGTTCTTC. The full variable domain, completed using reference TRBV2 and TRBJ2-1, is EPEVTQTPSHQVTQMGQEVILRCVPISNHLYFYWYRQILGQKVEFLVSFYNNEISEKSEIFDDQFSVERPDGSNFTLKIRSTKLEDSAMYFCASSERGNGYNEQFFGPGTRLTVL.

This clonotype was seen at least ten times. The chain carries TRBV6-1 and TRBJ2-1; maybe TRBD2 (7 bases). The CDR3 runs to 14 residues. The V gene lost 1 base and the J gene lost 10 bases, with 14 bases spanning the gap. The V gene's germline CDR1 is MNHNS and CDR2 SASEGT. The CDR3 region is CASSEVVGGAEQFF. The CDR3 bases are TGTGCCAGCAGTGAAGTAGTGGGGGGGGCCGAGCAGTTCTTC.

This clonotype was seen at least ten times. This rearrangement joins TRBV20-1 to TRBJ2-1; 14 bases fit TRBD2. V trimming: 0 bases; J trimming: 8 bases; junction bases outside the gene matches: 6. The length of the CDR3 is 16 residues. In germline, CDR1 is DFQATT, CDR2 SNEGSKA (reference sequence). The CDR3 region is CSAREPRLAGGHEQFF. The CDR3 DNA reads TGCAGTGCTAGAGAGCCCCGACTAGCGGGAGGGCATGAGCAGTTCTTC.

This clonotype was observed a few times. The J gene is TRBJ1-4, the V gene TRBV12-3 or TRBV12-4; the match to TRBD1 covers 7 bases. CDR3 length equals 15 residues. V shed 3 bases, J shed 4 bases, and the junction held 5 bases outside the gene matches. CDR3 sequence reads: CASSFRQGVNEKLFF. CDR3 DNA sequence: TGTGCCAGCAGTTTCCGACAGGGAGTTAATGAAAAACTGTTTTTT.

The V call is TRBV5-1, the J call TRBJ1-4; D possibly corresponds to TRBD1 (6 bases). There are 18 residues in the CDR3. The germline V gene has CDR1 SGHRS and CDR2 YFSETQ. Trimming cost V 4 bases and J 0 bases, with 19 bases left between them. CDR3 DNA sequence: TGCGCCAGCAGCCCTAACCCCGGGGGCCTGGCAACTAATGAAAAACTGTTTTTT. Residues: CASSPNPGGLATNEKLFF.

This clonotype has more than one count but fewer than ten. The rearrangement uses TRBV9 and TRBJ2-6; D may correspond to TRBD1 or TRBD2 (5 bases each). The CDR3 consists of 15 residues. V was trimmed by 5 bases and J by 1 base, leaving 10 bases between them. From germline, CDR1 is SGDLS and CDR2 YYNGEE. CDR3 in DNA: TGTGCCAGCAGTGTCTGGGGGTCTGGGGCCAACGTCCTGACTTTC. It codes for CASSVWGSGANVLTF. Full variable domain (outside the CDR3, taken from reference TRBV9 and TRBJ2-6): DSGVTQTPKHLITATGQRVTLRCSPRSGDLSVYWYQQSLDQGLQFLIQYYNGEERAKGNILERFSAQQFPDLHSELNLSSLELGDSALYFCASSVWGSGANVLTFGAGSRLTVL.

In this sample, this clonotype turned up a few times. The V call is TRBV27, the J call TRBJ2-1; TRBD1 is a possible D gene (6 bases). Trimming pared 0 bases from V and 2 bases from J, leaving 11 bases between. CDR1 and CDR2 (germline): MNHEY, SMNVEV (reference sequence). This CDR3 is 16 amino acids long. This chain's CDR3 is CASSLSAGDTYNEQFF. Here the CDR3 DNA reads TGTGCCAGCAGTTTATCGGCAGGGGACACCTACAATGAGCAGTTCTTC.

The chain recombines TRBV29-1 with TRBJ1-2, with D uncertain. Germline-derived CDR1 and CDR2 are SQVTM and ANQGSEA. This CDR3 has 14 residues. V was shortened by 1 base and J by 4 bases, with 13 bases between the two germline ends. The CDR3 loop is CSVEGGRTLYGYTF. In DNA form, the CDR3 reads TGCAGCGTTGAAGGAGGACGGACCCTCTATGGCTACACCTTC.

Ten or more counts support this clonotype. The chain recombines TRBV20-1 with TRBJ2-5; D might be TRBD2 (6 bases). The CDR3 loop spans 12 amino acids. Looked up from germline, CDR1 is DFQATT and CDR2 is SNEGSKA (reference sequence). V was shortened by 5 bases and J by 6 bases, with 13 bases between the two germline ends. The CDR3: CSAGREMKTQYF. CDR3 sequence (DNA): TGCAGTGCTGGACGGGAGATGAAGACCCAGTACTTC.

This chain connects TRBV7-9 to TRBJ2-1; TRBD2 aligns across 9 bases. The length of the CDR3 is 15 residues. Germline loops: CDR1 SEHNR, CDR2 FQNEAQ (reference sequence). V lost 5 bases and J lost 2; bases outside the gene matches: 4. The CDR3 sequence is CASSPSGDPYNEQFF. CDR3 nucleotides: TGTGCCAGCAGCCCTAGCGGGGACCCCTACAATGAGCAGTTCTTC.

This clonotype was counted ten times or more. The chain is built from TRBV14 and TRBJ1-1; 8 bases are shared with TRBD1. The germline gives CDR1 SGHDN, CDR2 FVKESK. V lost 4 bases to trimming and J lost 7 bases; unmatched junction nucleotides: 5. The CDR3 covers 13 residues. CDR3 nucleotides: TGTGCCAGCAGCCGGCAGGGGGCTAGTGAAGCTTTCTTT. It yields the protein CASSRQGASEAFF.